The 24 T cell receptor beta chains given below trace back to one sample, sequenced in a study of radiation and T cells in renal cell carcinoma. Time point specified: baseline pretreatment blood. Sample treatment: 15 Gy SBRT to primary tumor, nephrectomy 4 weeks later. Libraries were prepared by immunoSEQ multiplex PCR; TCRdb keeps only in-frame clonotypes and omits some of them. The sample includes about 49,000 clones, roughly 80% of them seen just once. Sequenced material: blood, taken from a patient whose treatment included radiotherapy and nephrectomy. Every receptor here comes from a woman in her 70s with renal cell carcinoma.

In its sample, this clone was seen once. The CDR3 is CASSVAGFVDTQYF. CDR3 nucleotides: TGTGCCAGCAGCGTAGCGGGTTTTGTAGATACGCAGTATTTT. This chain connects TRBV9 to TRBJ2-3; D remains unclear. Trimming removed 0 bases from V and 5 bases from J, with 10 bases in between. The CDR3 extends over 14 amino acids. CDR1 and CDR2 (germline): SGDLS, YYNGEE.

The chain combines TRBV28 with TRBJ2-7, with 15 bases fitting TRBD2. The ends lost 11 bases at V and 5 bases at J; junction bases unmatched: 4. The CDR3 length is 13 residues. Germline-derived CDR1 and CDR2 are MDHEN and SYDVKM. CDR3 nucleotide sequence: TGTGCCGGAGGGACTAGCGGGAGGAACGAGCAGTACTTC. The encoded protein is CAGGTSGRNEQYF.

This chain uses TRBV29-1 with TRBJ2-1, with D tentatively TRBD1 or TRBD2 (5 bases each). The length of the CDR3 is 10 residues. Germline CDR1 reads SQVTM; CDR2 reads ANQGSEA. Trimming stripped 3 bases from V and 10 bases from J, with 7 bases between. CDR3: CSVERGEQFF. As DNA, the CDR3 is TGCAGCGTTGAGAGGGGAGAGCAGTTCTTC.

The chain uses TRBV29-1 and TRBJ2-1; 8 bases are shared with TRBD2. The germline V gene encodes CDR1 SQVTM and CDR2 ANQGSEA. V lost 6 bases to trimming and J lost 7 bases; unmatched junction nucleotides: 8. This CDR3 contains 13 residues. The CDR3 bases are TGCAGCGTCGCACTAGCGGCGGGAAATGAGCAGTTCTTC. This encodes CSVALAAGNEQFF.

This clone was observed a handful of times. The rearrangement links TRBV11-2 to TRBJ2-7; D possibly corresponds to TRBD1 (6 bases). The CDR3 sequence is 15 residues long. The V gene lost 5 bases and the J gene lost 2 bases, with 16 bases spanning the gap. Germline CDR1 reads SGHAT; CDR2 reads FQNNGV. The CDR3 DNA is TGTGCCAGCAGCCAGATGGGCAGGGGACCCTACGAGCAGTACTTC. Amino acid sequence: CASSQMGRGPYEQYF.

The chain couples TRBV9 to TRBJ2-5; 12 bases are a match to TRBD2. V lost 3 bases, J lost 3 bases, and 0 bases stayed unmatched. CDR1 and CDR2 (germline): SGDLS, YYNGEE. The CDR3 is 14 amino acids. CDR3 nucleotide sequence: TGTGCCAGCAGCGGGACTAGCGGGAAAGAGACCCAGTACTTC. This encodes CASSGTSGKETQYF.

The chain recombines TRBV5-1 with TRBJ2-3; TRBD1 might be the D (6 bases). Germline CDR1 reads SGHRS; CDR2 reads YFSETQ. The CDR3 has 15 residues. Trimming shortened V by 0 bases and J by 0 bases, and 8 bases separated the two germline ends. The CDR3 sequence: CASSLAQGSTDTQYF. DNA for the CDR3: TGCGCCAGCAGCTTGGCCCAGGGGAGCACAGATACGCAGTATTTT.

The chain couples TRBV6-1 to TRBJ1-1, with 7 positions matching TRBD1. V shed 4 bases and J 3 bases; nucleotides not matched to a gene: 5. CDR1 is MNHNS, CDR2 SASEGT, per germline. The CDR3 sequence is 14 residues long. The CDR3 bases are TGTGCCAGCAGTGCTACAGGGGAAGACACTGAAGCTTTCTTT. It is translated as CASSATGEDTEAFF.

This rearrangement joins TRBV6-1 to TRBJ1-2; no clear D. This CDR3 region has 13 residues. The germline CDR1 and CDR2 sequences are MNHNS and SASEGT. V lost 7 bases and J lost 6, with 15 bases in between. The CDR3 DNA is TGTGCCAGCAACAGCCAGACTGGGGATGGCTACACCTTC. Translated: CASNSQTGDGYTF.

This clone has a single count. V usage is TRBV27 and J usage is TRBJ1-2, with D perhaps TRBD1 (6 bases). V lost 7 bases, J lost 1 base, and 16 bases lay in between. This CDR3 has 15 amino acids. CDR1 is MNHEY and CDR2 is SMNVEV in the germline V gene (reference sequence). The CDR3 DNA reads TGTGCCAGCACTCGTTGGGCAGGGGATAACTATGGCTACACCTTC. It specifies CASTRWAGDNYGYTF.

The rearrangement links TRBV30 to TRBJ2-3; 12 positions match TRBD2. The germline gives CDR1 GTSNPN, CDR2 SVGIG (reference sequence). V was clipped by 0 bases and J by 4 bases; unmatched bases: 14. This CDR3 region has 19 residues. Written as DNA, the CDR3 is TGTGCCTGGAGTGTATATAGGCCTAGCGGGAGGGCGCTTCCAGATACGCAGTATTTT. Residues: CAWSVYRPSGRALPDTQYF.

The chain combines TRBV15 with TRBJ2-2, with D possibly being TRBD1 (6 bases). This CDR3 spans 15 amino acids. The germline V and J ends were trimmed by 3 bases and 4 bases, with 12 bases remaining between them. Germline assignment: CDR1 LNHNV and CDR2 YYDKDF (reference sequence). This CDR3 is CATSRDRLGTGELFF. CDR3 in DNA: TGTGCCACCAGCAGGGACAGACTGGGCACCGGGGAGCTGTTTTTT.

This sequence joins TRBV5-1 and TRBJ2-3; D might be TRBD1 (5 bases). V was pared by 3 bases and J by 2 bases, with 13 bases between. Germline CDR1 reads SGHRS; CDR2 reads YFSETQ. The CDR3 consists of 15 residues. Here the CDR3 reads CASSWGRVNTDTQYF. CDR3 DNA sequence: TGCGCCAGCAGCTGGGGCAGGGTTAACACAGATACGCAGTATTTT.

The genes are TRBV5-8 and TRBJ1-1, with D tentatively TRBD1 (5 bases). V lost 0 bases to trimming and J lost 4 bases, with 13 bases between them. Germline V gene sequence: CDR1 SGHTS, CDR2 YDEGEE. The CDR3 sequence is 15 residues long. CDR3 region: CASSLEGRGRTEAFF. The CDR3 bases are TGTGCCAGCAGCTTGGAGGGGCGCGGACGCACTGAAGCTTTCTTT.

The genes are TRBV6-1 and TRBJ2-2; TRBD2 is a possible D gene (6 bases). The CDR3 has 14 residues. V was trimmed by 7 bases and J by 4 bases, leaving 13 bases between them. Germline CDR1 MNHNS, CDR2 SASEGT. This CDR3 is CASTTRGSTGELFF. In DNA form, the CDR3 reads TGTGCCAGCACAACGCGGGGTAGCACCGGGGAGCTGTTTTTT.

J is TRBJ1-5 and V is TRBV2; 8 bases line up with TRBD1. This CDR3 spans 14 amino acids. The germline gives CDR1 SNHLY, CDR2 FYNNEI. V lost 6 bases, J lost 4 bases, and 5 bases stayed unmatched. This chain's CDR3 is CASRKDRENQPQHF. The CDR3 nucleotides are TGTGCCAGCAGAAAGGACAGGGAGAATCAGCCCCAGCATTTT.

V gene TRBV5-4 combines with J gene TRBJ1-1; tentative D call: TRBD1 (5 bases). The CDR3 has 15 amino acids. V lost 0 bases, J lost 4 bases, and 13 bases lay in between. Germline values: CDR1 SGHNT, CDR2 YYREEE (reference sequence). The CDR3 bases are TGTGCCAGCAGCTTGGTTCGGGGGGGAGGCACTGAAGCTTTCTTT. This encodes CASSLVRGGGTEAFF.

The chain combines TRBV5-1 with TRBJ2-7, with a possible D match to TRBD2 (6 bases). V lost 4 bases to trimming and J lost 4 bases, with 15 bases between them. The CDR3 runs to 14 residues. Germline V CDR1 and CDR2: SGHRS, YFSETQ. For the CDR3, the DNA is TGCGCCAGCAGCCCAACCTGGGGGGAATACGAGCAGTACTTC. Amino acids: CASSPTWGEYEQYF.

The rearrangement joins TRBV5-6 to TRBJ1-4; D is possibly TRBD1 (6 bases). Germline-derived CDR1 and CDR2 are SGHDT and YYEEEE. The CDR3 loop spans 13 amino acids. V dropped 0 bases and J dropped 8 bases, with 8 bases sitting between them. CDR3 sequence reads: CASSLVQGEKLFF. The CDR3 nucleotides are TGTGCCAGCAGCTTGGTACAGGGCGAAAAACTGTTTTTT.

The genes are TRBV5-1 and TRBJ2-2; 9 bases line up with TRBD1. J was trimmed by 5 bases and V by 3 bases; bases with no gene match: 2. Germline V gives CDR1 SGHRS, CDR2 YFSETQ. This CDR3 has 14 amino acids. The CDR3 DNA follows: TGCGCCAGCAGCTGGACAGGGGAAACCGGGGAGCTGTTTTTT. Protein sequence: CASSWTGETGELFF.

J is TRBJ1-6 and V is TRBV2, with D perhaps matching TRBD1 (5 bases). CDR1 SNHLY and CDR2 FYNNEI come from the germline V gene. The CDR3 spans 14 residues. The V end was cut by 6 bases, the J end by 7 bases, with 13 bases between. CDR3: CASRSDWGNSPLHF. Here the CDR3 DNA reads TGTGCCAGCAGGTCTGATTGGGGGAATTCACCCCTCCACTTT.

The J gene is TRBJ2-6, the V gene TRBV9; D gene uncertain. Trimming removed 3 bases at V and 2 bases at J, with 12 bases between. The V gene's germline CDR1 is SGDLS and CDR2 YYNGEE. The CDR3 length is 16 residues. The CDR3 DNA follows: TGTGCCAGCAGCGGTAGGGCCACACCTGGGGCCAACGTCCTGACTTTC. Its translation is CASSGRATPGANVLTF.

This sequence joins TRBV7-2 and TRBJ2-5, with 7 bases fitting TRBD2. Germline V lookup: CDR1 SGHTA, CDR2 FQGNSA. This CDR3 has 15 residues. The V segment lost 2 bases and the J segment 5 bases; nucleotides outside the gene matches: 8. CDR3 DNA sequence: TGTGCCAGCAGCTTATGGTCGGGGGGTACGGAGACCCAGTACTTC. Encoded protein: CASSLWSGGTETQYF.

V gene TRBV13 combines with J gene TRBJ2-1; D perhaps matches TRBD2 (7 bases). The CDR3 length is 13 residues. Per germline, CDR1 PRHDT and CDR2 FYEKMQ (reference sequence). Trimming cost V 8 bases and J 3 bases, with 11 bases left between them. The CDR3 region is CASREDSYNEQFF. The CDR3 DNA reads TGTGCCAGCCGGGAGGACAGCTACAATGAGCAGTTCTTC.